Below, 31 T cell receptor beta chains from the same sample are listed, as sequenced in a study of blood T cell repertoires in COVID-19 (dated by TCRdb to the early 2020s). The library came from the immunoSEQ multiplex PCR assay. In its TCRdb copy, this immuneACCESS table keeps in-frame sequences only and misses some clones. Where compared with another copy, unresolved V genes explain less than half of these, and the others have no known cause. This sample gives some 350,000 clones in total; 87% of them show up just once. The ten top clones hold over 6% of the sample. Sequencing used peripheral blood. Receptor source: a woman aged 45-65 years with COVID-19, enrolled during active disease.

The chain uses TRBV19 and TRBJ1-1; possible D gene TRBD1, 6 bases. Germline lookup yields CDR1 LNHDA and CDR2 SQIVND (reference sequence). Trimming took 4 bases from V and 1 from J, leaving 10 bases between them. This CDR3 is 14 amino acids long. CDR3 residues: CASSKQGGNTEAFF. The CDR3 DNA is TGTGCCAGTAGTAAACAGGGTGGGAACACTGAAGCTTTCTTT.

This clone has a single count. The V gene is TRBV30, the J gene TRBJ1-5, with TRBD1 matching over 8 bases. Germline V gives CDR1 GTSNPN, CDR2 SVGIG (reference sequence). With V trimmed by 3 bases and J by 7 bases, 11 bases remained unmatched. This CDR3 has 15 amino acids. CDR3 sequence reads: CAWSGSGTGRQPQHF. For the CDR3, the DNA is TGTGCCTGGAGCGGGTCCGGGACAGGAAGACAGCCCCAGCATTTT.

The genes are TRBV20-1 and TRBJ2-5, with 8 bases identical to TRBD2. The CDR3 runs to 14 residues. V was clipped by 3 bases and J by 4 bases; unmatched bases: 7. Per the germline V gene, CDR1 is DFQATT and CDR2 is SNEGSKA (reference sequence). The CDR3 region has the DNA TGCAGTGCTAGTATACGGGAGGGCTCAGAGACCCAGTACTTC. Protein sequence: CSASIREGSETQYF.

The genes are TRBV7-9 and TRBJ2-1; TRBD2 matches 13 bases. CDR1 and CDR2 from the germline V gene are SEHNR and FQNEAQ (reference sequence). CDR3 length: 17 residues. J gave up 9 bases and V 5 bases, and 13 bases lay outside the gene matches. CDR3 sequence (DNA): TGTGCCAGCAGCCTCGGCGGGACTAGCGGGATAATACGTGAGCAGTTCTTC. Its protein product is CASSLGGTSGIIREQFF.

A word on this clone: This sample includes further DNA sequences coding for the same CDR3. This rearrangement joins TRBV4-2 to TRBJ2-2; D is perhaps TRBD1 (5 bases). The germline V gene encodes CDR1 LGHNA and CDR2 YNFKEQ. The CDR3 covers 14 residues. V lost 4 bases and J 4 bases, leaving 10 bases between the germline ends. The CDR3 nucleotides read TGTGCCAGCAGCCTCGACAGAGCCACCGGGGAGCTGTTTTTT. Residues: CASSLDRATGELFF.

The V gene is TRBV6-2 or TRBV6-3, the J gene TRBJ2-5; D possibly corresponds to TRBD2 (6 bases). V was trimmed by 4 bases and J by 5 bases, leaving 14 bases between them. The germline CDR1 and CDR2 sequences are MNHEY and SVGEGT. The length of the CDR3 is 14 residues. Here the CDR3 reads CASSSPTGRETQYF. The DNA of the CDR3 is TGTGCCAGCAGTTCCCCAACGGGGAGGGAGACCCAGTACTTC.

The rearrangement joins TRBV10-3 to TRBJ2-7; a weak D match, TRBD1 (6 bases). Germline assignment: CDR1 ENHRY and CDR2 SYGVKD. V was pared by 6 bases and J by 2 bases, with 17 bases between. The length of the CDR3 is 15 residues. The CDR3 region is CAIRPTRGPAYEQYF. The CDR3 coding sequence is TGTGCCATCAGGCCCACCAGGGGTCCGGCCTACGAGCAGTACTTC.

The rearrangement uses TRBV18 and TRBJ2-4; D gene unclear. This CDR3 is 15 amino acids long. The germline V gene encodes CDR1 KGHSH and CDR2 LQKENI. Trimming shortened V by 6 bases and J by 1 base, and 13 bases separated the two germline ends. The CDR3 here is CASSPPNGAKNIQYF. The DNA of the CDR3 is TGTGCCAGCTCCCCCCCAAACGGGGCCAAAAACATTCAGTACTTC.

This sequence joins TRBV11-2 and TRBJ2-1, with TRBD2 matching 11 bases. The CDR3 is 18 residues long. V shed 8 bases, J shed 6 bases, and the junction held 18 bases outside the gene matches. Looked up from germline, CDR1 is SGHAT and CDR2 is FQNNGV. CDR3 in DNA: TGTGCCAGCGAAACTGGGAGACTAGCGGGATTGTCTTCCAATGAGCAGTTCTTC. Protein: CASETGRLAGLSSNEQFF.

The V gene is TRBV3-1 (or the pseudogene TRBV3-2), the J gene TRBJ1-2; 10 nucleotides align to TRBD1. CDR1 and CDR2 (germline): LGHDT, YNNKEL (reference sequence). The V and J ends lost 2 bases and 5 bases, in that order; junction bases with no gene match: 11. This CDR3 spans 17 amino acids. The CDR3 nucleotides read TGTGCCAGCAGCCAACGAAAGAAGGACAGGGGGACTTATGGCTACACCTTC. Protein: CASSQRKKDRGTYGYTF.

The chain couples TRBV9 to TRBJ2-2, with TRBD1 matching over 10 bases. Germline V CDR1 and CDR2: SGDLS, YYNGEE. CDR3 length: 16 residues. The V segment lost 3 bases and the J segment 2 bases; nucleotides outside the gene matches: 4. The CDR3 loop reads CASSGRQGANTGELFF. The CDR3 bases are TGTGCCAGCAGCGGCCGACAGGGGGCCAACACCGGGGAGCTGTTTTTT. The full variable domain, rest sourced from reference TRBV9 and TRBJ2-2, is DSGVTQTPKHLITATGQRVTLRCSPRSGDLSVYWYQQSLDQGLQFLIQYYNGEERAKGNILERFSAQQFPDLHSELNLSSLELGDSALYFCASSGRQGANTGELFFGEGSRLTVL.

The chain links TRBV5-1 to TRBJ1-1; D gene uncertain. V lost 3 bases and J 0 bases, leaving 12 bases between the germline ends. The CDR3 spans 15 residues. CDR1 SGHRS and CDR2 YFSETQ come from the germline V gene. The DNA of the CDR3 is TGCGCCAGCAGCTCAGTGGGCAGTATGAACACTGAAGCTTTCTTT. It is translated as CASSSVGSMNTEAFF.

The rearrangement joins TRBV3-1 (or the pseudogene TRBV3-2) to TRBJ2-7; D call uncertain. The CDR3 has 12 residues. Trimming cost V 4 bases and J 12 bases, with 16 bases left between them. CDR1 and CDR2 (germline): LGHDT, YNNKEL (reference sequence). CDR3 in DNA: TGTGCCAGCAGCCCCTTACAGAATGTGCTGTACTTC. Protein product: CASSPLQNVLYF.

The CDR3 spells CASSLDRGDEQYF. The CDR3 nucleotides are TGTGCCAGCAGCTTAGATCGCGGCGACGAGCAGTACTTC. This chain links TRBV11-1 with TRBJ2-7; D ambiguous. CDR3 length: 13 amino acids. Trimming removed 1 base at V and 5 bases at J, with 9 bases between. From germline, CDR1 is SGHAT and CDR2 FQDESV (reference sequence).

The chain combines TRBV18 with TRBJ2-6; D not certain. The CDR3 length is 15 residues. With 3 bases removed from V and 0 bases from J, the gap between germline ends came to 6 bases. From germline, CDR1 is KGHSH and CDR2 LQKENI. The CDR3 DNA reads TGTGCCAGCTCACCGTCCAGCTCTGGGGCCAACGTCCTGACTTTC. Its protein is CASSPSSSGANVLTF.

The chain joins TRBV18 to TRBJ1-5; 7 bases line up with TRBD1. The length of the CDR3 is 14 residues. Unmatched junction bases numbered 6, after V lost 4 bases and J lost 6 bases. The germline CDR1 and CDR2 sequences are KGHSH and LQKENI. Here the CDR3 reads CASSQDRATQPQHF. As DNA, the CDR3 is TGTGCCAGCTCACAAGACAGGGCAACTCAGCCCCAGCATTTT.

J is TRBJ2-1 and V is TRBV11-2, with 9 positions matching TRBD2. V shed 4 bases and J 10 bases; nucleotides not matched to a gene: 5. Germline lookup yields CDR1 SGHAT and CDR2 FQNNGV. The CDR3 totals 13 residues. CDR3 in amino acids: CASSWGLAWEQFF. As DNA, the CDR3 is TGTGCCAGCAGCTGGGGACTAGCTTGGGAGCAGTTCTTC.

Comment on this clone: The sample contains more than one DNA sequence encoding this CDR3. V and J are TRBV5-1 and TRBJ2-7; 7 nucleotides match TRBD2. Losses at the gene ends were 0 bases for V and 0 bases for J; bases not matched to a gene: 3. In germline, CDR1 is SGHRS, CDR2 YFSETQ. CDR3 length: 15 residues. CDR3 in DNA: TGCGCCAGCAGCTTGGTGGGGGGGAGCTCCTACGAGCAGTACTTC. Translation gives CASSLVGGSSYEQYF.

The chain carries TRBV27 and TRBJ2-5, with no clear D. The CDR3 consists of 14 residues. V lost 3 bases, J lost 4 bases, and 12 bases lay in between. Looked up from germline, CDR1 is MNHEY and CDR2 is SMNVEV (reference sequence). CDR3 amino acids: CASSFTPFRETQYF. The CDR3 DNA reads as TGTGCCAGCAGTTTCACCCCTTTTAGAGAGACCCAGTACTTC.

This clone was observed once. V is TRBV6-5 and J is TRBJ1-2; D is ambiguous. V lost 0 bases and J 2 bases, leaving 7 bases between the germline ends. The CDR3 totals 14 residues. Germline assignment: CDR1 MNHEY and CDR2 SVGAGI. The CDR3 is CASSYSGQNYGYTF. The DNA for the CDR3 is TGTGCCAGCAGTTACTCGGGCCAAAACTATGGCTACACCTTC.

In this sample, this clone turned up once. The chain is built from TRBV3-1 (or the pseudogene TRBV3-2) and TRBJ1-1; 7 bases align to TRBD1. V lost 2 bases, J lost 5 bases, and 8 bases stayed unmatched. The CDR3 extends over 15 amino acids. Germline lookup yields CDR1 LGHDT and CDR2 YNNKEL (reference sequence). In nucleotides, the CDR3 is TGTGCCAGCAGCCAATCCGACAGGGATGGGACTGAAGCTTTCTTT. Protein product: CASSQSDRDGTEAFF.

The chain carries TRBV6-6 and TRBJ2-3; TRBD2 matches 7 bases. Trimming took 5 bases from V and 5 from J; bases not matched to a gene: 10. The CDR3 covers 15 residues. Germline CDR1 reads MNHNY; CDR2 reads SVGAGI (reference sequence). CDR3 loop: CASSPGGGGGDTQYF. The CDR3 DNA sequence: TGTGCCAGCAGTCCTGGGGGGGGAGGAGGAGATACGCAGTATTTT.

This rearrangement joins TRBV9 to TRBJ2-7; TRBD1 matches at 10 bases. V trimming: 2 bases; J trimming: 5 bases; junction bases outside the gene matches: 4. The V gene's germline CDR1 is SGDLS and CDR2 YYNGEE. The CDR3 consists of 14 residues. In DNA form, the CDR3 reads TGTGCCAGCAGCGTCGCCGGGACAGGGGACGAGCAGTACTTC. Translating gives CASSVAGTGDEQYF. Supplemented by reference TRBV9 and TRBJ2-7, the full variable domain reads DSGVTQTPKHLITATGQRVTLRCSPRSGDLSVYWYQQSLDQGLQFLIQYYNGEERAKGNILERFSAQQFPDLHSELNLSSLELGDSALYFCASSVAGTGDEQYFGPGTRLTVT.

The J gene is TRBJ1-5, the V gene TRBV28; perhaps TRBD1 as D (5 bases). CDR1 and CDR2 from the germline V gene are MDHEN and SYDVKM. The V gene lost 8 bases and the J gene lost 5 bases, with 13 bases spanning the gap. This CDR3 has 13 residues. The chain's CDR3 is CASRVAGHQPQHF. In DNA form, the CDR3 reads TGTGCCAGCCGGGTTGCAGGGCATCAGCCCCAGCATTTT.

The V and J genes are TRBV5-1 and TRBJ1-6; no reliable D call. CDR3 length: 13 amino acids. Trimming took off 0 bases at V and 5 bases at J, with 3 bases between the two ends. Germline-derived CDR1 and CDR2 are SGHRS and YFSETQ. The CDR3: CASSLADNSPLHF. The DNA of the CDR3 is TGCGCCAGCAGCTTGGCAGATAATTCACCCCTCCACTTT.

The V gene is TRBV2, the J gene TRBJ1-2; 10 positions agree with TRBD1. V lost 5 bases and J lost 9; bases outside the gene matches: 9. Germline values: CDR1 SNHLY, CDR2 FYNNEI. The CDR3 has 14 residues. The CDR3 nucleotides are TGTGCCAGCAGTCCGGGACAGGGGATTATTAGCTACACCTTC. It yields the protein CASSPGQGIISYTF.

The rearrangement uses TRBV7-2 and TRBJ2-3, with 10 nucleotides matching TRBD2. The length of the CDR3 is 14 residues. Germline CDR1 SGHTA, CDR2 FQGNSA. V lost 4 bases, J lost 6 bases, and 4 bases stayed unmatched. CDR3 bases: TGTGCCAGCAGCTCTAGCGGGAGTCGGGATACGCAGTATTTT. Its protein is CASSSSGSRDTQYF.

This rearrangement joins TRBV3-1 (or the pseudogene TRBV3-2) to TRBJ2-5; 12 bases align to TRBD2. Germline-derived CDR1 and CDR2 are LGHDT and YNNKEL (reference sequence). The CDR3 length is 16 residues. With V trimmed by 5 bases and J by 2 bases, 6 bases remained unmatched. The CDR3 spells CASSYLAGGLQETQYF. The CDR3 DNA is TGTGCCAGCAGCTACCTAGCGGGAGGGCTACAAGAGACCCAGTACTTC.

This CDR3 reads CATSLAGGTDTQYF. Written as DNA, the CDR3 is TGTGCCACCAGTCTAGCGGGAGGCACAGATACGCAGTATTTT. The chain combines TRBV24-1 with TRBJ2-3, with 10 positions matching TRBD2. In germline, CDR1 is KGHDR, CDR2 SFDVKD. This CDR3 spans 14 amino acids. The ends lost 6 bases at V and 1 base at J; junction bases unmatched: 0.

The rearrangement uses TRBV27 and TRBJ2-7; D might be TRBD1 (5 bases). Germline assignment: CDR1 MNHEY and CDR2 SMNVEV (reference sequence). This CDR3 is built from 16 residues. Trimming stripped 5 bases from V and 2 bases from J, with 19 bases between. The CDR3 DNA is TGTGCCAGCAGTCCAAGAGTAGCTGACAGACCCTACGAGCAGTACTTC. Its protein is CASSPRVADRPYEQYF.

The chain has TRBV5-4 and TRBJ1-2, with D perhaps TRBD1 (6 bases). This CDR3 has 16 amino acids. Trimming removed 5 bases at V and 2 bases at J, with 19 bases between. From germline, CDR1 is SGHNT and CDR2 YYREEE (reference sequence). CDR3 region: CASSRRGGQGNYGYTF. CDR3 sequence (DNA): TGTGCCAGCAGTCGGCGGGGGGGCCAGGGGAACTATGGCTACACCTTC. Full variable domain (missing parts from reference TRBV5-4 and TRBJ1-2): ETGVTQSPTHLIKTRGQQVTLRCSSQSGHNTVSWYQQALGQGPQFIFQYYREEENGRGNFPPRFSGLQFPNYSSELNVNALELDDSALYLCASSRRGGQGNYGYTFGSGTRLTVV.